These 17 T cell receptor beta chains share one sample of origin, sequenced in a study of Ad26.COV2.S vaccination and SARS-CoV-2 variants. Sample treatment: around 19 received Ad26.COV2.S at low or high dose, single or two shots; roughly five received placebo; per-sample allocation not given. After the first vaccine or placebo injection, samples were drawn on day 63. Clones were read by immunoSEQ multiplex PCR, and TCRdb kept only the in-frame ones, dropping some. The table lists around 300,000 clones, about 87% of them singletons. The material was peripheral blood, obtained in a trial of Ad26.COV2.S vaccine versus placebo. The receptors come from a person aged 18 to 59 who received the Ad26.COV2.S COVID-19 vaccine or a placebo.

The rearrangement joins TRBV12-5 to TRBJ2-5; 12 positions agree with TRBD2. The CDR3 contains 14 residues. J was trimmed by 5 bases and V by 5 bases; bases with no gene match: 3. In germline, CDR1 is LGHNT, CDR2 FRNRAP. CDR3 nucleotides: TGTGCTAGTGGTCCCGGACTAGCGGGGGAGACCCAGTACTTC. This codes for CASGPGLAGETQYF.

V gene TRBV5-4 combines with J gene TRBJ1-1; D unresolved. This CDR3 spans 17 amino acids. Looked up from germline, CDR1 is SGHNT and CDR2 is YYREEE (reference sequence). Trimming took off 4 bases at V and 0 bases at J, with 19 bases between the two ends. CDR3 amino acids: CASSPGWVNIMNTEAFF. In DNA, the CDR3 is TGTGCCAGCAGCCCGGGGTGGGTCAACATCATGAACACTGAAGCTTTCTTT.

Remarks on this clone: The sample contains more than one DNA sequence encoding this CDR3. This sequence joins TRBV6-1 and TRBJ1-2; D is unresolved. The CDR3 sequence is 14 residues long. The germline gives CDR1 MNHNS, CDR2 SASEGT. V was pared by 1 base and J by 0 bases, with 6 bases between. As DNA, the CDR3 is TGTGCCAGCAGTGAAGGAGGTTCTAACTATGGCTACACCTTC. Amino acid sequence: CASSEGGSNYGYTF.

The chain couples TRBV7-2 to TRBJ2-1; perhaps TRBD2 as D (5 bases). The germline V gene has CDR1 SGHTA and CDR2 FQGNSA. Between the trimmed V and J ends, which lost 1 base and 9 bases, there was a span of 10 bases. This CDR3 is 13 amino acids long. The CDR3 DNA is TGTGCCAGCAGCTTAGGCAGAGAGGGTGAGCAGTTCTTC. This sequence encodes CASSLGREGEQFF.

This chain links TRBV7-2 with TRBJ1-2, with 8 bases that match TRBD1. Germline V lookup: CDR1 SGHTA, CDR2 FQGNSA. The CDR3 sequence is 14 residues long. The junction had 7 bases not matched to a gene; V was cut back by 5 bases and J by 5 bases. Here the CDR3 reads CASSPTGGRYGYTF. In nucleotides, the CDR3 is TGTGCCAGCAGCCCCACAGGGGGTAGGTATGGCTACACCTTC.

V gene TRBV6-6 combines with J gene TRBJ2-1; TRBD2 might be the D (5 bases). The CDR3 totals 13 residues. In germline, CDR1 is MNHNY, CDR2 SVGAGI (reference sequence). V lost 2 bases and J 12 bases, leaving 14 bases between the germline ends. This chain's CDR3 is CASSYNEGLVQFF. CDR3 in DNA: TGTGCCAGCAGTTACAATGAGGGTCTGGTGCAGTTCTTC.

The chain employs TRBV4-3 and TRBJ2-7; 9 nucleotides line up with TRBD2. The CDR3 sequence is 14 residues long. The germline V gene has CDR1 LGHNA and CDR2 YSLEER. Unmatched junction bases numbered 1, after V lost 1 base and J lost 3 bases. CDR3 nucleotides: TGCGCCAGCAGCCAAGGCGGGAGGGGCTACGAGCAGTACTTC. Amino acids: CASSQGGRGYEQYF.

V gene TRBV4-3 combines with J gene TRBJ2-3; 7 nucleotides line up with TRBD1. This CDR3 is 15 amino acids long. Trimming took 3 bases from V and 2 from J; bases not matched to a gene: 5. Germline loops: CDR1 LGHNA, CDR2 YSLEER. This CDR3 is CASSHQGEHTDTQYF. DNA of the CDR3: TGCGCCAGCAGCCACCAGGGGGAGCACACAGATACGCAGTATTTT.

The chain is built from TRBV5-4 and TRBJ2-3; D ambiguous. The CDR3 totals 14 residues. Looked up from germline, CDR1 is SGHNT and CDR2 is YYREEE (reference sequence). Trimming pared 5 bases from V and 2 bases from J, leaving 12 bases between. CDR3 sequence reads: CASRLTWSTDTQYF. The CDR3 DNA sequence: TGTGCCAGCAGGCTCACGTGGTCCACAGATACGCAGTATTTT. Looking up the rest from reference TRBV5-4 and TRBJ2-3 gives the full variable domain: ETGVTQSPTHLIKTRGQQVTLRCSSQSGHNTVSWYQQALGQGPQFIFQYYREEENGRGNFPPRFSGLQFPNYSSELNVNALELDDSALYLCASRLTWSTDTQYFGPGTRLTVL.

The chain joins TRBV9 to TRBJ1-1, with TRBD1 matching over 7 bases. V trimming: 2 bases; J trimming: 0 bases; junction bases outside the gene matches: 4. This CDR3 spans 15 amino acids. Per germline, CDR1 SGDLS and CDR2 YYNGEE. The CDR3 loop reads CASSVGTVMNTEAFF. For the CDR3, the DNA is TGTGCCAGCAGCGTTGGGACAGTGATGAACACTGAAGCTTTCTTT.

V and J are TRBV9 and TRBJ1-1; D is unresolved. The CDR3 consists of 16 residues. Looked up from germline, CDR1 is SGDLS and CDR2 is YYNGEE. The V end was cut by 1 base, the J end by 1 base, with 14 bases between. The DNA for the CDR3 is TGTGCCAGCAGCGTATTAGGGAACGTGAAGAACACTGAAGCTTTCTTT. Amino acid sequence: CASSVLGNVKNTEAFF.

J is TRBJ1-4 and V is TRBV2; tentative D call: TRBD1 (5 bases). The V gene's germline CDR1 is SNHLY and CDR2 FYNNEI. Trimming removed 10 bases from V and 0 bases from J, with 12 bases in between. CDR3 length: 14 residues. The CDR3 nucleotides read TGTGCCATCCAGAGGGGAACAACTAATGAAAAACTGTTTTTT. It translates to CAIQRGTTNEKLFF.

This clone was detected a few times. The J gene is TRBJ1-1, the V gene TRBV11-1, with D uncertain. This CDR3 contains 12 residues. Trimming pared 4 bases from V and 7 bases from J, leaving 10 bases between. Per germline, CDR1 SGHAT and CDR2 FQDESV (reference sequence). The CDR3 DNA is TGTGCCAGCAGCTCTAGGAACCTTGAAGCTTTCTTT. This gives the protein CASSSRNLEAFF. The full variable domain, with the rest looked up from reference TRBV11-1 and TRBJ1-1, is EAEVAQSPRYKITEKSQAVAFWCDPISGHATLYWYRQILGQGPELLVQFQDESVVDDSQLPKDRFSAERLKGVDSTLKIQPAELGDSAMYLCASSSRNLEAFFGQGTRLTVV.

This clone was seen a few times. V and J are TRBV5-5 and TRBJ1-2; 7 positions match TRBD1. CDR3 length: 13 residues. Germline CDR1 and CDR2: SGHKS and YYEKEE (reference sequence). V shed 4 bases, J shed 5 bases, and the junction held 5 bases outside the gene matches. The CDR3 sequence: CASSQGQKYGYTF. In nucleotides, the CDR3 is TGTGCCAGCAGCCAGGGACAGAAATATGGCTACACCTTC.

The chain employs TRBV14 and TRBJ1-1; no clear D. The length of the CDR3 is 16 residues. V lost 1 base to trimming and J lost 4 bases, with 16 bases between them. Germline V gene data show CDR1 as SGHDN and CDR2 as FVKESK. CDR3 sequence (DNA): TGTGCCAGCAGCCAAGTGGTAACGCCCCGGGGCACTGAAGCTTTCTTT. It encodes CASSQVVTPRGTEAFF.

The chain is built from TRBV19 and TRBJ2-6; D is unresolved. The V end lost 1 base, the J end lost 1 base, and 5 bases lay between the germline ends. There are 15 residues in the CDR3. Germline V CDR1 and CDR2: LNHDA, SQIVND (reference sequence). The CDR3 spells CASSIAESGANVLTF. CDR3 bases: TGTGCCAGTAGTATAGCTGAGTCTGGGGCCAACGTCCTGACTTTC. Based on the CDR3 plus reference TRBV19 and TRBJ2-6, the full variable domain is DGGITQSPKYLFRKEGQNVTLSCEQNLNHDAMYWYRQDPGQGLRLIYYSQIVNDFQKGDIAEGYSVSREKKESFPLTVTSAQKNPTAFYLCASSIAESGANVLTFGAGSRLTVL.

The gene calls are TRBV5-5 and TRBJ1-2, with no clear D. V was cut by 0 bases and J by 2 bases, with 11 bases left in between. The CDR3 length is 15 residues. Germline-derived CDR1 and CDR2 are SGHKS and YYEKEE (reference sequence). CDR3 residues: CASSLAPSTNYGYTF. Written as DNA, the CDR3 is TGTGCCAGCAGCTTGGCTCCAAGTACAAACTATGGCTACACCTTC.